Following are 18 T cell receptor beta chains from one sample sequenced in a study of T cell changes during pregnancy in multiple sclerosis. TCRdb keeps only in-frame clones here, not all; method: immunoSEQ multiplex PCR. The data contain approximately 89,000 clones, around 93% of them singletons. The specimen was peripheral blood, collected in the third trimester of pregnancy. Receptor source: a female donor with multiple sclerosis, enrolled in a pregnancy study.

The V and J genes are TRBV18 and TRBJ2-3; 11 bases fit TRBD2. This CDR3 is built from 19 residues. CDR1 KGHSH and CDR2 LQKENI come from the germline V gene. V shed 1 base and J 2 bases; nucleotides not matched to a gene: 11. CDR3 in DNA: TGTGCCAGCTCACCACAGGTTACTGTAGCGGGGGGGAACACAGATACGCAGTATTTT. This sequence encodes CASSPQVTVAGGNTDTQYF.

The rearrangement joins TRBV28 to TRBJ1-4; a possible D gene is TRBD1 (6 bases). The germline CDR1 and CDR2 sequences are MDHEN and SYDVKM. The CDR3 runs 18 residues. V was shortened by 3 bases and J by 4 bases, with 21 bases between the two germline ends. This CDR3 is CASSFRFLGGPDNEKLFF. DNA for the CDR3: TGTGCCAGCAGTTTTCGTTTTCTGGGGGGGCCCGATAATGAAAAACTGTTTTTT.

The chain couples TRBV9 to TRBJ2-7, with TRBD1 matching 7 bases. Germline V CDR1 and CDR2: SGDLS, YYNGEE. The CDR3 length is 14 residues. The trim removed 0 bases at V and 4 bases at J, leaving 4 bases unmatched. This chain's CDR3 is CASSVGQGLYEQYF. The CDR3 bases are TGTGCCAGCAGCGTAGGACAGGGTCTATACGAGCAGTACTTC.

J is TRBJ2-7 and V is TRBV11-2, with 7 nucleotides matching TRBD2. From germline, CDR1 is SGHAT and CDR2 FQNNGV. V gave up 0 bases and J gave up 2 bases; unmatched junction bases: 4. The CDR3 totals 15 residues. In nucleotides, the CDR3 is TGTGCCAGCAGCTTAGATACGGGAGGCACCTACGAGCAGTACTTC. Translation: CASSLDTGGTYEQYF.

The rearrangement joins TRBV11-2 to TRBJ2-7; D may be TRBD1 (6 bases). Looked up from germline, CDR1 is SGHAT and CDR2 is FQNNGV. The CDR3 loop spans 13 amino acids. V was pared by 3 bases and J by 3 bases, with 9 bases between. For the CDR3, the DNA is TGTGCCAGCAGCTTCGGGACAATCTACGAGCAGTACTTC. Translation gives CASSFGTIYEQYF.

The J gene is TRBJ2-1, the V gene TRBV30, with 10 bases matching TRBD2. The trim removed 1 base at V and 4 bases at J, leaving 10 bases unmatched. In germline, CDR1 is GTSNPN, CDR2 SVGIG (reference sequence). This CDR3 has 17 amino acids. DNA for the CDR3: TGTGCCTGGAGTGAGCCGAGCGGGGGGGCCTTATACAATGAGCAGTTCTTC. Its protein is CAWSEPSGGALYNEQFF.

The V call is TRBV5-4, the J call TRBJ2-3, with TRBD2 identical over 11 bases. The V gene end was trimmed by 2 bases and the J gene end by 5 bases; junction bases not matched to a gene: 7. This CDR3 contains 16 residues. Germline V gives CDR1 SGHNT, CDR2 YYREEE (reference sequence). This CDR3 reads CASSFLAGGLEDTQYF. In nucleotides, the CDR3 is TGTGCCAGCAGCTTTTTAGCGGGGGGGCTGGAAGATACGCAGTATTTT.

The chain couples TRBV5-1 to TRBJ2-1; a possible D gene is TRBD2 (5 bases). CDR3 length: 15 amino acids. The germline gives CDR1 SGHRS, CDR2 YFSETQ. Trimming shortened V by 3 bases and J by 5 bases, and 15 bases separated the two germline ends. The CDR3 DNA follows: TGCGCCAGCAGCTCGTGGACTGGCCCCAACAATGAGCAGTTCTTC. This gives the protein CASSSWTGPNNEQFF.

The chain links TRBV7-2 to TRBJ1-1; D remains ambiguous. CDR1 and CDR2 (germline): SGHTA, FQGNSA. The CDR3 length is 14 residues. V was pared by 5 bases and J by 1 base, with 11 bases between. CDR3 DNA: TGTGCCAGCAGCATGAGAGATCGGAACACTGAAGCTTTCTTT. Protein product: CASSMRDRNTEAFF.

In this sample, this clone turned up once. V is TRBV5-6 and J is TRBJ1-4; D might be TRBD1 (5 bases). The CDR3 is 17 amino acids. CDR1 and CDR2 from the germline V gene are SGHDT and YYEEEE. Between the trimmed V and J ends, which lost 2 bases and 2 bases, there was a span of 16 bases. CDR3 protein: CASSFGALGGTNEKLFF. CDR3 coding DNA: TGTGCCAGCAGCTTTGGGGCTCTCGGAGGGACTAATGAAAAACTGTTTTTT.

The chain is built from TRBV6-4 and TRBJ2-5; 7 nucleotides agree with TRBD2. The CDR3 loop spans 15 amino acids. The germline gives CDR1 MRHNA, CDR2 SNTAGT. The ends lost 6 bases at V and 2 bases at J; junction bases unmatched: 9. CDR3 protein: CASSPNFGGQETQYF. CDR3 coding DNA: TGTGCCAGCAGCCCCAACTTCGGGGGGCAAGAGACCCAGTACTTC.

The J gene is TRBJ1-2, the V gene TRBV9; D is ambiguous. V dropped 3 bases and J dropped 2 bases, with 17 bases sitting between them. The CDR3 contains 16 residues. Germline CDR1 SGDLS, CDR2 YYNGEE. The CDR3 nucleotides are TGTGCCAGCAGCGGAGGCGAAGGACCGGGGAACTATGGCTACACCTTC. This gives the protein CASSGGEGPGNYGYTF.

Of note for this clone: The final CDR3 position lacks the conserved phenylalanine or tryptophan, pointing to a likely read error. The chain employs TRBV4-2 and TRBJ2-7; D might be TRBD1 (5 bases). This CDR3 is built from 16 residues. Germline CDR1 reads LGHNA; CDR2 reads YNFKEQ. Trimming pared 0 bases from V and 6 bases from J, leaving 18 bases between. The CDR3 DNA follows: TGTGCCAGCAGCCAAGATGCAGTGGGGCCACGCTCCGAGCAGTACCTC. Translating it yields CASSQDAVGPRSEQYL.

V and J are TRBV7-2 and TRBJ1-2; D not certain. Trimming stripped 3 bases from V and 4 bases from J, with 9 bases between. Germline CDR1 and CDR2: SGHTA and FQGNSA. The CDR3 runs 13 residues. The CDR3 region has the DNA TGTGCCAGCAGCTTTCGGTTGTCCTATGGCTACACCTTC. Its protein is CASSFRLSYGYTF.

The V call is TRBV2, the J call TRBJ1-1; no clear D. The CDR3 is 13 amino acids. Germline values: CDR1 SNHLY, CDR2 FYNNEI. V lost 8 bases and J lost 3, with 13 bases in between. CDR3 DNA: TGTGCCAGCCAGTCGTTCGGGGACACTGAAGCTTTCTTT. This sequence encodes CASQSFGDTEAFF.

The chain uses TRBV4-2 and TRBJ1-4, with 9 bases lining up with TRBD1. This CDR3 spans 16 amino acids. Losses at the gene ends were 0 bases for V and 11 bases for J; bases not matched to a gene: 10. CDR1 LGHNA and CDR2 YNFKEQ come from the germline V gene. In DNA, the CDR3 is TGTGCCAGCAGCCAAGATCTAGACAGGGGGAGTGGGAAACTGTTTTTT. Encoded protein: CASSQDLDRGSGKLFF.

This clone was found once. The CDR3 DNA reads as TGCGCCAGCGCAGACATCGAACCCCTAAACATTCAGTACTTC. As protein: CASADIEPLNIQYF. V is TRBV5-1 and J is TRBJ2-4; D unclear. This CDR3 is built from 14 residues. The V and J ends lost 7 bases and 6 bases respectively, with 17 bases between them. Germline V gives CDR1 SGHRS, CDR2 YFSETQ.

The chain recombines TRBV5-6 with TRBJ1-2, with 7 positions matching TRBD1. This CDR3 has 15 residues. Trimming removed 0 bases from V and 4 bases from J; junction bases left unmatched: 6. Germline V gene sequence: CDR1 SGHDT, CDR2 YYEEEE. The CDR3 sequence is CASSLGPTGSYGYTF. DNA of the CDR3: TGTGCCAGCAGCTTGGGTCCGACAGGGTCCTATGGCTACACCTTC.